This T cell receptor (beta chain) emerged from a study of control samples from healthy donors and cancer patients. Sequenced by immunoSEQ multiplex PCR; TCRdb stores in-frame clones only, minus some. The sample includes 150,000 to 200,000 clones, 90% of them seen just once. There are 14 residues in the CDR3. Trimming cost V 3 bases and J 13 bases, with 18 bases left between them. The V gene's germline CDR1 is LGHNA and CDR2 YSLEER. This TCR derives from a woman between 50 and 59 years old in good health. The sample comprised blood. J is TRBJ1-4 and V is TRBV4-3; the D gene is possibly TRBD1 (6 bases). In DNA form, the CDR3 reads TGCGCCAGCAGCCAGGACGGCCTCGGGGGCGGACTGTTTTTT. Translation: CASSQDGLGGGLFF.